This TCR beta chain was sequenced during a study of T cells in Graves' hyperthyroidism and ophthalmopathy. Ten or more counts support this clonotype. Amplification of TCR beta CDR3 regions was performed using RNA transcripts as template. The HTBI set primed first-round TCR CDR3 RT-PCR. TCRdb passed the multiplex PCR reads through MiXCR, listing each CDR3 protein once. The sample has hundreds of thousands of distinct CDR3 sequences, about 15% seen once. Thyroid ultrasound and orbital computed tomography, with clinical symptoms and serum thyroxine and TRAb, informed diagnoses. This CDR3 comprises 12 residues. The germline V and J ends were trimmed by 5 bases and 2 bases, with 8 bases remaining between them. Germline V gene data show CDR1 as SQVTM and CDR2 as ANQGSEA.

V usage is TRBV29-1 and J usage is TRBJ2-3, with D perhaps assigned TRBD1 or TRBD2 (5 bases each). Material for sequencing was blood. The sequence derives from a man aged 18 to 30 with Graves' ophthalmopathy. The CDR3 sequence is CSVRGDTDTQYF. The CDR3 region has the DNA TGCAGCGTTCGAGGGGACACAGATACGCAGTATTTT.